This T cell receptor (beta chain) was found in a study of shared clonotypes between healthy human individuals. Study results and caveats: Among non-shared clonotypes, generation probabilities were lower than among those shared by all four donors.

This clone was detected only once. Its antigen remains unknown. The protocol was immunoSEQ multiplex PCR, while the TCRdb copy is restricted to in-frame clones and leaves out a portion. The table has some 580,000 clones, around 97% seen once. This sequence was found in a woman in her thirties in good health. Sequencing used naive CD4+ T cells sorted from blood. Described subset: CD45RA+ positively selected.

DNA for the CDR3: TGTGCCAGCAGGCTAGCGGGAGGGCCGATCGAGCAGTACTTC. Residues: CASRLAGGPIEQYF. The chain joins TRBV6-1 to TRBJ2-7, with 12 bases matching TRBD2. The V gene end was trimmed by 6 bases and the J gene end by 6 bases; junction bases not matched to a gene: 6. The CDR3 totals 14 residues. The germline V gene has CDR1 MNHNS and CDR2 SASEGT.